The entry below describes one T cell receptor (beta chain). The record originates from a study of blood T cell repertoires in COVID-19. About the study: The United States, Italy and Spain supplied acute and convalescent COVID-19 samples.

As processed by the authors: It was from reference gene primer amplification that nucleated cell counts were estimated. Repertoires were generated with immunoSEQ multiplex PCR, while TCRdb's copy carries only in-frame clones and drops some. V and J calls and clone size come straight from that table; D and trimming were deduced from the DNA. Among fewer than 200,000 clones listed, less than 85% were seen once. Clinical histories supplied by participants themselves formed the basis of cohort assignment. The CDR3 covers 16 residues. Germline CDR1 and CDR2: LNHDA and SQIVND (reference sequence). Trimming took 6 bases from V and 1 from J; bases not matched to a gene: 7.

Material: PBMCs or T cells enriched from blood (not recorded which). The TCR comes from a woman aged 50 to 65 who had recovered from COVID-19. This chain connects TRBV19 to TRBJ1-1, with 11 bases lining up with TRBD1. The CDR3 DNA reads TGTGCCAGTAGGAGGACAGGGGGCGTTAAGAACACTGAAGCTTTCTTT. Its translation: CASRRTGGVKNTEAFF.